This TCR beta chain was profiled in a study of cytomegalovirus exposure and HLA in healthy donors. Study as a whole: An early release of data contained around 80 million unique TCRs, which came from HLA-typed donors.

The CDR3 has 9 residues. Deletions cut 4 bases from V and 7 bases from J, with 3 bases between. General study points: Cytomegalovirus association was listed for 164 TCR beta chains. Sequencing had likely introduced a cluster of highly shared sequence variants as an artifact. Published work reported that the classifier diagnosed cytomegalovirus status with high specificity and sensitivity.

Of note for this clone: Its antigen is still unknown.

With 60 Vbeta and 13 Jbeta primers, the PCR was carried out. This table comes from immunoSEQ multiplex PCR, and its TCRdb copy is limited to in-frame clones, with some not included. Here the sample spans some 160,000 clones, roughly 85% being singletons. The source is a woman aged 35 to 49 in good health and CMV-seronegative. The rearrangement joins TRBV5-3 to TRBJ2-7; D remains ambiguous. TRBV5-3 is marked as an open reading frame, function uncertain. The material sequenced was PBMCs. Here the CDR3 DNA reads TGTGCCAGAAGCCAAGAGCAGTACTTC. This codes for CARSQEQYF.